The 32 T cell receptor beta chains given below trace back to one sample, sequenced in a study of blood T cell repertoires in COVID-19 (dated by TCRdb to the early 2020s). The library was made by the immunoSEQ multiplex PCR assay. Not all clones reach the TCRdb copy of this immuneACCESS table, which keeps in-frame sequences only. Checked studies attribute under half of the gap to unresolved V genes and leave the rest unexplained. The sample table lists roughly 89,000 clones, 75% to 85% of them with a count of one. 10% of the sample rests with the top ten. Sequencing was done on a sample of peripheral blood. The source of these receptors is a woman in her seventies with acute or convalescent COVID-19.

The V and J genes are TRBV28 and TRBJ1-5; D is ambiguous. Germline assignment: CDR1 MDHEN and CDR2 SYDVKM. The CDR3 consists of 15 residues. Trimming left V 7 bases short and J 6 bases short, with 19 bases between. In DNA form, the CDR3 reads TGTGCCAGCACGGAGGTGGTTATACTCGGTCAGCCCCAGCATTTT. Encoded protein: CASTEVVILGQPQHF.

The CDR3 coding sequence is TGCGCCAGCAGGCGTACAGGGGGCGGCTATGGCTACACCTTC. Its protein product is CASRRTGGGYGYTF. The chain links TRBV5-1 to TRBJ1-2; the match to TRBD1 covers 9 bases. V trimming: 5 bases; J trimming: 4 bases; junction bases outside the gene matches: 6. Per germline, CDR1 SGHRS and CDR2 YFSETQ. The CDR3 is 14 residues long.

The DNA for the CDR3 is TGCGCCAGCAGCCGGGGACTAGCGAGGTCCTACGAGCAGTACTTC. Residues: CASSRGLARSYEQYF. This chain connects TRBV4-3 to TRBJ2-7, with 10 bases fitting TRBD2. The CDR3 loop spans 15 amino acids. Germline V gene lookup returns CDR1 LGHNA and CDR2 YSLEER. V lost 4 bases and J lost 1; bases outside the gene matches: 4.

The V gene is TRBV28, the J gene TRBJ2-7; 7 bases fit TRBD1. This CDR3 region has 15 residues. Germline values: CDR1 MDHEN, CDR2 SYDVKM. V shed 6 bases, J shed 6 bases, and the junction held 14 bases outside the gene matches. CDR3 coding DNA: TGTGCCAGCAGACGATCCGGGACAGATGAACTCGAGCAGTACTTC. Protein: CASRRSGTDELEQYF. The full variable domain, with the rest looked up from reference TRBV28 and TRBJ2-7, is DVKVTQSSRYLVKRTGEKVFLECVQDMDHENMFWYRQDPGLGLRLIYFSYDVKMKEKGDIPEGYSVSREKKERFSLILESASTNQTSMYLCASRRSGTDELEQYFGPGTRLTVT.

The V and J genes are TRBV4-2 and TRBJ2-7, with 9 bases lining up with TRBD2. The germline CDR1 and CDR2 sequences are LGHNA and YNFKEQ. This CDR3 region has 16 residues. Trimming cost V 4 bases and J 1 base; bases outside gene matches: 8. The CDR3 region has the DNA TGTGCCAGCAGCCTTCAGCGGGGGGATCTGTCCTACGAGCAGTACTTC. As protein: CASSLQRGDLSYEQYF.

The V call is TRBV18, the J call TRBJ2-2, with D uncertain. V was shortened by 4 bases and J by 4 bases, with 13 bases between the two germline ends. CDR3 length: 15 residues. Germline-derived CDR1 and CDR2 are KGHSH and LQKENI. In DNA, the CDR3 is TGTGCCAGCTCACTCGAGGCGACGGGCACCGGGGAGCTGTTTTTT. It is translated as CASSLEATGTGELFF. The complete variable domain, with remaining parts taken from reference TRBV18 and TRBJ2-2, reads NAGVMQNPRHLVRRRGQEARLRCSPMKGHSHVYWYRQLPEEGLKFMVYLQKENIIDESGMPKERFSAEFPKEGPSILRIQQVVRGDSAAYFCASSLEATGTGELFFGEGSRLTVL.

The chain joins TRBV27 to TRBJ2-1, with TRBD1 matching over 9 bases. After removal of 6 bases from V and 4 bases from J, the junction contained 4 bases not matched to a gene. Germline CDR1 MNHEY, CDR2 SMNVEV (reference sequence). The length of the CDR3 is 14 residues. The chain's CDR3 is CASRGTGQYNEQFF. The DNA of the CDR3 is TGTGCCAGCAGAGGGACAGGGCAATACAATGAGCAGTTCTTC.

The chain recombines TRBV7-6 with TRBJ1-6; a possible D gene is TRBD1 (5 bases). The CDR3 is 16 amino acids. The V end lost 0 bases, the J end lost 6 bases, and 12 bases lay between the germline ends. Germline CDR1 SGHVS, CDR2 FNYEAQ. CDR3 sequence reads: CASSLARGGFNSPLHF. CDR3 nucleotides: TGTGCCAGCAGCTTAGCGAGGGGAGGTTTTAATTCACCCCTCCACTTT.

The V call is TRBV16, the J call TRBJ1-4; D is undetermined. Germline V gene sequence: CDR1 KGHSY, CDR2 FQNENV. V lost 5 bases and J lost 0, with 16 bases in between. This CDR3 spans 17 amino acids. In nucleotides, the CDR3 is TGTGCCAGCAGCGAGGTCACCCGGACTGCAACTAATGAAAAACTGTTTTTT. It is translated as CASSEVTRTATNEKLFF.

The V call is TRBV15, the J call TRBJ2-3; the D gene is possibly TRBD2 (5 bases). Trimming pared 0 bases from V and 1 base from J, leaving 8 bases between. The CDR3 has 15 amino acids. CDR1 is LNHNV and CDR2 is YYDKDF in the germline V gene (reference sequence). CDR3 region: CATSREISGTDTQYF. The CDR3 region has the DNA TGTGCCACCAGCAGAGAGATTAGCGGCACAGATACGCAGTATTTT.

This chain uses TRBV7-6 with TRBJ2-1, with TRBD1 matching over 8 bases. This CDR3 has 15 amino acids. CDR1 and CDR2 (germline): SGHVS, FNYEAQ. Germline trimming cut 3 bases from V and 4 bases from J; bases unmatched to any gene: 5. CDR3 protein: CASSFETGAYNEQFF. CDR3 bases: TGTGCCAGCAGCTTCGAGACAGGGGCTTACAATGAGCAGTTCTTC.

J is TRBJ2-5 and V is TRBV3-1 (or the pseudogene TRBV3-2); possible D gene TRBD2, 6 bases. Germline-derived CDR1 and CDR2 are LGHDT and YNNKEL (reference sequence). The CDR3 spans 15 residues. Trimming stripped 5 bases from V and 3 bases from J, with 16 bases between. The CDR3 DNA sequence: TGTGCCAGCAGCTCCCGGGGGATGGGGAAAGAGACCCAGTACTTC. Its translation: CASSSRGMGKETQYF.

This clone has only one observation. The rearrangement uses TRBV28 and TRBJ2-3, with 14 bases matching TRBD2. From germline, CDR1 is MDHEN and CDR2 SYDVKM. V lost 5 bases and J lost 3; bases outside the gene matches: 7. The CDR3 runs 17 residues. The CDR3 nucleotides are TGTGCCAGCAGTCCAGGACTAGCGGGAGGAATGACAGATACGCAGTATTTT. It specifies CASSPGLAGGMTDTQYF.

This sequence joins TRBV30 and TRBJ1-5; 7 positions match TRBD1. Germline V gene sequence: CDR1 GTSNPN, CDR2 SVGIG (reference sequence). CDR3 length: 14 amino acids. With V trimmed by 2 bases and J by 0 bases, 1 base remained unmatched. CDR3 in amino acids: CAWSPGGSNQPQHF. The CDR3 nucleotides read TGTGCCTGGAGTCCAGGGGGTAGCAATCAGCCCCAGCATTTT.

V is TRBV27 and J is TRBJ2-1; 7 bases line up with TRBD1. J lost 7 bases, V lost 5 bases, and 14 bases had no gene match. CDR1 MNHEY and CDR2 SMNVEV come from the germline V gene (reference sequence). The CDR3 consists of 16 residues. This CDR3 reads CASSEPGQMLGNEQFF. The CDR3, as DNA: TGTGCCAGCAGTGAACCGGGACAGATGTTGGGGAATGAGCAGTTCTTC.

This clone was detected only a few times. This sequence joins TRBV5-4 and TRBJ2-1; D might be TRBD1 (5 bases). This CDR3 region has 13 residues. Trimming removed 3 bases from V and 2 bases from J, with 6 bases in between. CDR1 and CDR2 from the germline V gene are SGHNT and YYREEE (reference sequence). The CDR3 DNA reads TGTGCCAGCAGCTCGACAGCCTACAATGAGCAGTTCTTC. Translating gives CASSSTAYNEQFF.

This chain uses TRBV2 with TRBJ2-2; 10 nucleotides match TRBD2. CDR1 and CDR2 (germline): SNHLY, FYNNEI. This CDR3 spans 15 amino acids. The trim removed 2 bases at V and 7 bases at J, leaving 4 bases unmatched. The DNA for the CDR3 is TGTGCCAGCAGTGAAAGCCTAGCGGGAGTCGGGGAGCTGTTTTTT. It translates to CASSESLAGVGELFF.

The J gene is TRBJ2-2, the V gene TRBV6-5; D remains unclear. CDR1 is MNHEY and CDR2 is SVGAGI in the germline V gene. This CDR3 spans 15 amino acids. The V end was cut by 2 bases, the J end by 1 base, with 8 bases between. The chain's CDR3 is CASSYGQENTGELFF. In DNA, the CDR3 is TGTGCCAGCAGTTACGGGCAGGAGAACACCGGGGAGCTGTTTTTT.

This clone appeared once. The chain recombines TRBV6-2 or TRBV6-3 with TRBJ2-3; D is unresolved. The ends were cut back, 3 bases at V and 4 bases at J, with 5 bases in the middle. The CDR3 contains 12 residues. Germline CDR1 MNHEY, CDR2 SVGEGT. The CDR3 reads CASSYIPDTQYF. The CDR3 DNA reads as TGTGCCAGCAGTTATATCCCAGATACGCAGTATTTT.

The chain has TRBV27 and TRBJ2-1; D call uncertain. The CDR3 length is 13 residues. Deletions cut 6 bases from V and 4 bases from J, with 10 bases between. Germline V gives CDR1 MNHEY, CDR2 SMNVEV (reference sequence). This CDR3 is CASSARYYNEQFF. The CDR3 DNA reads as TGTGCCAGCAGCGCCAGGTATTACAATGAGCAGTTCTTC.

The CDR3 sequence: CASRVVLGQETQYF. The CDR3 coding sequence is TGTGCCAGCAGGGTTGTTCTAGGCCAAGAGACCCAGTACTTC. This chain links TRBV28 with TRBJ2-5; D is ambiguous. Trimming took 6 bases from V and 1 from J, leaving 12 bases between them. Germline CDR1 reads MDHEN; CDR2 reads SYDVKM. CDR3 length: 14 amino acids. Using reference TRBV28 and TRBJ2-5 for the parts outside the CDR3, the full variable domain is DVKVTQSSRYLVKRTGEKVFLECVQDMDHENMFWYRQDPGLGLRLIYFSYDVKMKEKGDIPEGYSVSREKKERFSLILESASTNQTSMYLCASRVVLGQETQYFGPGTRLLVL.

This clone came up once. J is TRBJ2-1 and V is TRBV5-1, with 7 bases that match TRBD2. The CDR3 covers 15 residues. From germline, CDR1 is SGHRS and CDR2 YFSETQ. With V trimmed by 6 bases and J by 4 bases, 10 bases remained unmatched. The CDR3 region is CASTPGGLTYNEQFF. The CDR3 nucleotides read TGCGCCAGCACTCCGGGGGGACTTACGTACAATGAGCAGTTCTTC.

V usage is TRBV28 and J usage is TRBJ2-7; D remains unclear. CDR3 length equals 9 residues. The germline V and J ends were trimmed by 9 bases and 11 bases, with 11 bases remaining between them. Germline V CDR1 and CDR2: MDHEN, SYDVKM. CDR3 protein: CASLTVKYF. CDR3 DNA: TGTGCCAGTCTAACGGTCAAGTACTTC.

The chain carries TRBV5-1 and TRBJ2-7; the D gene is possibly TRBD1 (5 bases). V was pared by 0 bases and J by 2 bases, with 6 bases between. This CDR3 has 13 residues. The V gene's germline CDR1 is SGHRS and CDR2 YFSETQ. CDR3 residues: CASSLEGAYEQYF. The DNA of the CDR3 is TGCGCCAGCAGCTTGGAAGGGGCCTACGAGCAGTACTTC.

The rearrangement joins TRBV5-4 to TRBJ2-1, with D possibly matching TRBD2 (5 bases). Looked up from germline, CDR1 is SGHNT and CDR2 is YYREEE (reference sequence). Between the trimmed V and J ends, which lost 3 bases and 6 bases, there was a span of 10 bases. This CDR3 spans 13 amino acids. CDR3 loop: CASSSRGVNEQFF. CDR3 bases: TGTGCCAGCAGCTCCCGGGGTGTCAATGAGCAGTTCTTC.

The chain combines TRBV5-1 with TRBJ1-2; perhaps TRBD1 as D (5 bases). The length of the CDR3 is 15 residues. Trimming shortened V by 1 base and J by 0 bases, and 10 bases separated the two germline ends. Germline CDR1 is SGHRS and CDR2 is YFSETQ. CDR3 residues: CASSLRAGTNYGYTF. The CDR3 DNA follows: TGCGCCAGCAGCTTGAGGGCAGGGACTAACTATGGCTACACCTTC. The full variable domain, completed using reference TRBV5-1 and TRBJ1-2, is KAGVTQTPRYLIKTRGQQVTLSCSPISGHRSVSWYQQTPGQGLQFLFEYFSETQRNKGNFPGRFSGRQFSNSRSEMNVSTLELGDSALYLCASSLRAGTNYGYTFGSGTRLTVV.

The chain combines TRBV9 with TRBJ1-2; tentatively, D is TRBD1 (5 bases). The CDR3 consists of 15 residues. The V end was cut by 0 bases, the J end by 3 bases, with 12 bases between. Looked up from germline, CDR1 is SGDLS and CDR2 is YYNGEE. CDR3 amino acids: CASSVGAGGDYGYTF. The CDR3 DNA follows: TGTGCCAGCAGCGTAGGGGCGGGAGGGGACTATGGCTACACCTTC.

In DNA form, the CDR3 reads TGTGCCAGCAGCCCGGGACAGGGCCGGAATGAGCAGTTCTTC. It specifies CASSPGQGRNEQFF. V and J are TRBV5-4 and TRBJ2-1; 9 bases agree with TRBD1. Germline V lookup: CDR1 SGHNT, CDR2 YYREEE (reference sequence). This CDR3 has 14 amino acids. V trimming: 4 bases; J trimming: 7 bases; junction bases outside the gene matches: 6.

The sample holds one count of this clone. The CDR3 reads CASSTSGANEQFF. DNA of the CDR3: TGTGCCAGCAGTACTAGCGGGGCAAATGAGCAGTTCTTC. The chain combines TRBV11-3 with TRBJ2-1, with 10 bases matching TRBD2. After removal of 6 bases from V and 7 bases from J, the junction contained 3 bases not matched to a gene. CDR1 is SGHNT and CDR2 is YENEEA in the germline V gene. The CDR3 consists of 13 residues.

CDR3 in amino acids: CASSQLLINEQFF. CDR3 coding DNA: TGTGCCAGCAGCCAACTACTCATCAATGAGCAGTTCTTC. The rearrangement links TRBV14 to TRBJ2-1; no clear D. Deletions cut 2 bases from V and 6 bases from J, with 8 bases between. This CDR3 contains 13 residues. Germline CDR1 SGHDN, CDR2 FVKESK.

V and J are TRBV30 and TRBJ2-7; 7 positions agree with TRBD1. Per the germline V gene, CDR1 is GTSNPN and CDR2 is SVGIG (reference sequence). The trim removed 5 bases at V and 4 bases at J, leaving 11 bases unmatched. The CDR3 spans 14 residues. CDR3 coding DNA: TGTGCCTGGGCCTCGGGAAGGGGGCATTACGAGCAGTACTTC. Residues: CAWASGRGHYEQYF.

V usage is TRBV29-1 and J usage is TRBJ1-1; 8 bases agree with TRBD1. Germline V gives CDR1 SQVTM, CDR2 ANQGSEA. CDR3 length equals 14 residues. V lost 4 bases and J lost 7; bases outside the gene matches: 11. The CDR3 sequence: CSVGQGATGGEAFF. CDR3 in DNA: TGCAGCGTTGGCCAGGGGGCGACCGGGGGTGAAGCTTTCTTT.